This TCR beta chain came from a study of T cells after yellow fever vaccination. From the 5' RACE reads, TCRdb called clonotypes with MiXCR, one entry per CDR3 protein. This table has 510,000 or so distinct CDR3 sequences, 15% to 20% appearing once. This clonotype was counted only a few times. Its target is unknown. Whole-study findings and limits: Clonotypes appearing in both CD4 and CD8 compartments existed, and their share was small.

This CDR3 region has 13 residues. Germline V gives CDR1 MNHEY, CDR2 SVGEGT. Trimming took 6 bases from V and 4 from J, leaving 12 bases between them. The chain couples TRBV6-2 or TRBV6-3 to TRBJ1-2; D perhaps matches TRBD1 (5 bases). The TCR sequence derives from a man aged 25-45 years who received the YFV17D yellow fever vaccine. The material was PBMCs, obtained 15 days after the yellow fever booster vaccination. CDR3 DNA: TGTGCCAGCAGACACCCAGGGTCCTATGGCTACACCTTC. It is translated as CASRHPGSYGYTF.